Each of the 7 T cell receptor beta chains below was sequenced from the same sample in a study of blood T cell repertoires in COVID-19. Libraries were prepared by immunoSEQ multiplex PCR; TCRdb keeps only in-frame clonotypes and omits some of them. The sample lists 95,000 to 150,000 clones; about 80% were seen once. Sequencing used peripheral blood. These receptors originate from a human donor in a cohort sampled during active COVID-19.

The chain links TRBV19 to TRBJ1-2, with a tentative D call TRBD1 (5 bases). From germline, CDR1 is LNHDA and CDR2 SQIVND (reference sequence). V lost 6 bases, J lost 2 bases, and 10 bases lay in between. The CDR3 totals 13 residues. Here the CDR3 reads CASRLSGNYGYTF. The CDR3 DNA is TGTGCCAGTAGGTTGTCAGGGAACTATGGCTACACCTTC. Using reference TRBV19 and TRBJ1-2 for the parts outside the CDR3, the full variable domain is DGGITQSPKYLFRKEGQNVTLSCEQNLNHDAMYWYRQDPGQGLRLIYYSQIVNDFQKGDIAEGYSVSREKKESFPLTVTSAQKNPTAFYLCASRLSGNYGYTFGSGTRLTVV.

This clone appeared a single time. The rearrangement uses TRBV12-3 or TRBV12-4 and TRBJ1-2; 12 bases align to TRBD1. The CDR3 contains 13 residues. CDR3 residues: CASGTGGSYGYTF. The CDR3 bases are TGTGCTAGCGGGACAGGGGGCAGCTATGGCTACACCTTC.

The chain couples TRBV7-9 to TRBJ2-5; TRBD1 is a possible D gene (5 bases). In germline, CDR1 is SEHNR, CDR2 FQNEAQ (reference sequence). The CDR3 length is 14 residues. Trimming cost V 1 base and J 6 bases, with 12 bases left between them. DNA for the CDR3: TGTGCCAGCAGCTTAGATGGCAGGGCTCAGACCCAGTACTTC. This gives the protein CASSLDGRAQTQYF.

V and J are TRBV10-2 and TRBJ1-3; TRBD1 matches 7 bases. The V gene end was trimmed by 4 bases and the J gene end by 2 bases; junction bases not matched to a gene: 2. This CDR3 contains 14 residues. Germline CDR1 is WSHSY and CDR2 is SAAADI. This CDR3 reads CASSVTGAGNTIYF. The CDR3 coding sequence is TGCGCCAGCAGTGTAACAGGGGCTGGAAACACCATATATTTT.

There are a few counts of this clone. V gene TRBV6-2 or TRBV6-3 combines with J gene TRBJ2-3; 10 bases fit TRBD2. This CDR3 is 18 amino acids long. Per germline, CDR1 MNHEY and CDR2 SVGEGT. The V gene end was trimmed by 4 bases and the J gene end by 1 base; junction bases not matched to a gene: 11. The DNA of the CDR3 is TGTGCCAGCAGTTTCCGAGTAAGCGGGAGGGCCGGCACAGATACGCAGTATTTT. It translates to CASSFRVSGRAGTDTQYF.

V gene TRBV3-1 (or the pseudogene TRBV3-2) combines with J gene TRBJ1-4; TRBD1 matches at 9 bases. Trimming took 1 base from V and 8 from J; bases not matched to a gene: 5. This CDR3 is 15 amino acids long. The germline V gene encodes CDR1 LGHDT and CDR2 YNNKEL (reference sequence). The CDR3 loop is CASSQAGTGPEKLFF. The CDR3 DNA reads TGTGCCAGCAGCCAAGCCGGGACAGGGCCCGAAAAACTGTTTTTT.

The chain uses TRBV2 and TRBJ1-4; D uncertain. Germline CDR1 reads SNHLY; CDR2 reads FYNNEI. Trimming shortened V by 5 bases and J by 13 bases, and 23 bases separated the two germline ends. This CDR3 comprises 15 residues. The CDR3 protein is CASSFGGGGLSGLFF. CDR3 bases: TGTGCCAGCAGTTTCGGAGGTGGTGGGCTTTCAGGACTGTTTTTT.